This T cell receptor (beta chain) was sequenced for a study of CD8 T cells in Susac syndrome. Reverse transcription of 0.5 to 1 ug RNA was performed with random hexamers. The method of amplification for TCR beta CDR3 was immunoSEQ multiplex PCR, covering 54 Vbeta and 13 Jbeta. TCRdb redid the calling of the immunoSEQ multiplex PCR reads with MiXCR, one entry per CDR3 protein. The data hold under 85,000 distinct CDR3 sequences, with just under 95% observed a single time. Sequencing of TCR beta drew on CD8+ and CD4+ T cells from blood. TEMRA cells were enriched by FACS, and CD4+ and CD8+ T cells were negatively isolated. This TCR was sampled from a human donor with multiple sclerosis. The sequencing input was CD8+ T cells from PBMCs.

This chain's CDR3 is CASSDRGSYGYTF. The CDR3 DNA follows: TGTGCCAGCAGTGACAGGGGCAGCTATGGCTACACCTTC. V gene TRBV6-5 combines with J gene TRBJ1-2; 8 bases are a match to TRBD1. The J segment lost 4 bases and the V segment lost 5 bases, leaving 3 bases of the junction unmatched. This CDR3 comprises 13 residues. The germline gives CDR1 MNHEY, CDR2 SVGAGI.